This T cell receptor (beta chain) was captured by sequencing in a study of shared clonotypes between healthy human individuals (dated by TCRdb to between 2020 and 2021). Turning to the overall study: The cohort included a few men and a couple of women between 18 and 49 years of age. Blood TCR repertoires of roughly five healthy adults were deeply sequenced to estimate repertoire size and the extent of clonotype sharing between individuals. Leukapheresis yielded between about 0.8 and 8.9 billion PBMCs per donor. To increase sequencing depth and limit assay-specific biases, TCR repertoire library preparation and sequencing were carried out by different laboratories using diverse techniques. For each donor, CD4 naive and CD4 memory were each run on three plates, CD8 naive on two plates, and CD8 memory on one plate.

The donors were healthy, HIV-negative adults with no recently reported acute infections or vaccinations. Every donor was a Caucasian adult residing in Nashville, Tennessee, USA. CD4+ T cells were enriched by magnetic negative selection; naive cells were then positively selected on CD45RA, and the negative fraction formed the memory subset. After blood collection by leukapheresis, PBMCs were isolated using Ficoll-Histopaque density gradient centrifugation and then cryopreserved in the vapor phase of liquid nitrogen. Analytical flow cytometry was used to check the purity and quantity of each magnetically sorted T cell population. Genomic DNA was isolated from every sorted fraction and measured by UV absorbance on a Nanodrop 2000c. A remark on this clone: Its recognized antigen is unknown. Base qualities were left out, and no much larger clone turns up one base away.

Using the deep immunoSEQ assay, multiplex PCR amplified TCR CDR3 regions from genomic DNA. Extracted genomic DNA from each cell subset was spread evenly across all wells of several immunoSEQ 96-well plates, with each plate serving as a replicate. For sorted subsets, 150 to 200 ng genomic DNA, equal to approximately 30,000 T cell genomes, was loaded into each replicate PCR. Purified libraries were quantified with a Qubit 3.0 fluorometer, sized on a Bioanalyzer 2100, and re-quantified with the KAPA Library Quantification kit. Every immunoSEQ 96-well plate was sequenced on a dedicated single-read 150-cycle Illumina NextSeq 550 flow cell. The source study handled its data this way. Because only junctional sequences without quality scores were contained in the immunoSEQ output, filtering matching that applied to full-length reads could not be performed. To assign V/J genes and CDR3, sequences were annotated against IMGT germline references using PyIR, a Python wrapper for IgBLAST v1.9. Reads were removed for weak V/J assignments (E-value above 1e-6), missing CDR3, stop codons, out-of-frame junctions, or ambiguous translated residues. V3J clonotypes were defined as sequences sharing the same inferred V gene, J gene, and CDR3 amino acid sequence. To compute the percentage overlap between repertoires, the number of shared unique clonotypes was divided by the size of the smaller repertoire. RTK rarefaction, the Chao1 estimator, and Recon v2.1 estimates of unobserved clonotypes were used to assess repertoire richness. OLGA was used to compute generation probabilities for all TCRbeta clonotypes that the gDNA method yielded from a few donors. What TCRdb holds here is the immuneACCESS table cut down to in-frame rearrangements. Part of the clones is not present; checked against another copy, under half of the missing clones reflect an unresolved V gene, and the others are unexplained. The V and J calls and clone size come from that table; D and trimming were worked out from the DNA. Present in this sample are roughly 1.4 million clones, approximately 98.5% of which were seen just once. The ten largest clones add up to approximately 0.4% of the sample.

V is reduced by 0 bases and J by 8 bases, leaving a spacing of 16 bases between them. The CDR3 runs 16 residues from the cysteine to the phenylalanine. The entry retains the CDR3 DNA only, 48 bases that are in frame from base 1. CDR1 and CDR2, looked up from the germline V gene, are MGHRA and YSYEKL. Summary of the overall study and its limitations: Compared with non-shared clonotypes, the clonotypes found in all four sorted-subset donors had higher generation probabilities. Naive subsets generally had larger estimated clonotype richness than memory subsets did. The small number of donors limited the genetic and exposure-history diversity represented. When a handful of donors were compared, the shared fraction of clonotypes was about 5% for naive CD4, roughly 3.4% for naive CD8, more than 2% for memory CD4, and roughly 0.4% for memory CD8. Pairwise subsampling led to the expectation that sequencing depth would affect the degree of clonotype sharing among donors. Only blood was sampled, and tissue TCR repertoires likely differ from those in blood. Even with the large sequencing depth, rarefaction of the sorted-subset datasets indicated that sequencing was incomplete.

Sequenced material: naive CD4+ T cells sorted from blood. What this sample's cell subset or site label stands for: CD45RA+ positively selected. The sequence links TRBV4-1 to TRBJ1-4, and perhaps TRBD1 as D gene, on 6 matching bases. The clonotype originates from a man aged 25-45 years in good health. The sequence in DNA is TGCGCCAGCAGCCAAGATTCACAGGGCATCCGGGAAAAACTGTTTTTT. This codes for CASSQDSQGIREKLFF.